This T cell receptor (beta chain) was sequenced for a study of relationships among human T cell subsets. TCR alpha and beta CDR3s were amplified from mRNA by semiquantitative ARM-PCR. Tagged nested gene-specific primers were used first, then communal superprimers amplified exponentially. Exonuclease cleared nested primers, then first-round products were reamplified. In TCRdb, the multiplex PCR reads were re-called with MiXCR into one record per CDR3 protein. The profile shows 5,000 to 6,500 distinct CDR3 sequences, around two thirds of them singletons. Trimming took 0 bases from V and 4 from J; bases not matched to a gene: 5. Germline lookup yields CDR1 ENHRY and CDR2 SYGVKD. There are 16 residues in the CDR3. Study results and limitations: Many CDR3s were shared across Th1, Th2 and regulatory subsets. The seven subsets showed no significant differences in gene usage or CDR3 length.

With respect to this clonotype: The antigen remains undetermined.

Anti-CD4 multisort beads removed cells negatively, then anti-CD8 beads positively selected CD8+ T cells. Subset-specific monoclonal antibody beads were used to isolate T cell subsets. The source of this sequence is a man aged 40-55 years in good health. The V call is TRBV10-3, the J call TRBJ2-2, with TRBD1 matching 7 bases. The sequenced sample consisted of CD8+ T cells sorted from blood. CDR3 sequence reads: CAISESDRDGTGELFF. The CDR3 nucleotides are TGTGCCATCAGTGAGTCCGACAGGGATGGCACCGGGGAGCTGTTTTTT.